The rows below give T cell receptor beta chains drawn from one sample of a study of cytomegalovirus exposure and HLA in healthy donors. Profiling relied on immunoSEQ multiplex PCR, and the TCRdb table lists in-frame clones only, not all of them. This table lists more than 70,000 clones. Sequencing was carried out using PBMCs. These receptors originate from a woman in her fifties or sixties in good health and CMV-seronegative. CDR3s include the opening cysteine and the closing phenylalanine or tryptophan. Fields, in order: D gene, V gene, J gene, CDR3 DNA, CDR3 protein. A D gene is named only where the DNA matches it firmly.

d_call: TRBD1
v_call: TRBV5-1
j_call: TRBJ1-2
cdr3_nt: TGCGCCAGCAGCTCCGACCCGACAGGGATCTATGGCTACACCTTC
cdr3_aa: CASSSDPTGIYGYTF

d_call: -
v_call: TRBV4-2
j_call: TRBJ1-4
cdr3_nt: TGTGCCAGCAGCGACTCGTCGTCAGGGTATGATGAAAAACTGTTTTTT
cdr3_aa: CASSDSSSGYDEKLFF

d_call: TRBD2
v_call: TRBV18
j_call: TRBJ2-1
cdr3_nt: TGTGCCAGCTCACCGGCCTCCGGGACTAACAATGAGCAGTTCTTC
cdr3_aa: CASSPASGTNNEQFF

d_call: -
v_call: TRBV27
j_call: TRBJ2-3
cdr3_nt: TGTGCCAGCAGTTTAGACAGTTCACATACGCAGTATTTT
cdr3_aa: CASSLDSSHTQYF

d_call: TRBD2
v_call: TRBV11-2
j_call: TRBJ2-1
cdr3_nt: TGTGCCAGCAGCTTGGAGAGCGGGGACGGATACAATGAGCAGTTCTTC
cdr3_aa: CASSLESGDGYNEQFF

d_call: -
v_call: TRBV5-1
j_call: TRBJ2-1
cdr3_nt: TGCGCCAGCAGCTTGGGCAGGGGCCCCAGCTACAATGAGCAGTTCTTC
cdr3_aa: CASSLGRGPSYNEQFF

d_call: -
v_call: TRBV25-1
j_call: TRBJ1-3
cdr3_nt: TGTGCCAGCAGCAGGGATGGAAACACCATATATTTT
cdr3_aa: CASSRDGNTIYF

d_call: TRBD2
v_call: TRBV29-1
j_call: TRBJ2-1
cdr3_nt: TGCAGCGTTGATGACGGACTAGCGGGAGGCAATACGGTTTACAATGAGCAGTTCTTC
cdr3_aa: CSVDDGLAGGNTVYNEQFF

d_call: TRBD2
v_call: TRBV4-1
j_call: TRBJ2-2
cdr3_nt: TGCGCCAGCAGCCTGAGCTTCCATTCTAGCGGGAGTTCAAACACCGGGGAGCTGTTTTTT
cdr3_aa: CASSLSFHSSGSSNTGELFF

d_call: -
v_call: TRBV6-6
j_call: TRBJ2-1
cdr3_nt: TGTGCCAGCACCGAGGTGGCGGGTAGCTCCTACAATGAGCAGTTCTTC
cdr3_aa: CASTEVAGSSYNEQFF

d_call: -
v_call: TRBV28
j_call: TRBJ1-2
cdr3_nt: TGTGCCAGCAGTTCGACAGATTATGGCTACACCTTC
cdr3_aa: CASSSTDYGYTF

d_call: TRBD1
v_call: TRBV28
j_call: TRBJ2-1
cdr3_nt: TGTGCCAGCAGTTCAACCGGGACAGGGTTAGTGGGGGGTTCCTACAATGAGCAGTTCTTC
cdr3_aa: CASSSTGTGLVGGSYNEQFF

d_call: TRBD2
v_call: TRBV27
j_call: TRBJ2-1
cdr3_nt: TGTGCCAGCAGTTTCCGAGGGACTAGCCTCCAGAGTGAGCAGTTCTTC
cdr3_aa: CASSFRGTSLQSEQFF

d_call: TRBD2
v_call: TRBV5-1
j_call: TRBJ2-7
cdr3_nt: TGCGCCAGCAGCTTGGCCCAGGGACTACCTACCTACGAGCAGTACTTC
cdr3_aa: CASSLAQGLPTYEQYF

d_call: TRBD1
v_call: TRBV29-1
j_call: TRBJ1-2
cdr3_nt: TGCAGCGTCGGGACAGGGAATGTCGAGGGCTACACCTTC
cdr3_aa: CSVGTGNVEGYTF

d_call: -
v_call: TRBV4-2
j_call: TRBJ2-7
cdr3_nt: TGTGCCAGCAGCCGTCGAATTGGCGGAGATCATTACGAGCAGTACTTC
cdr3_aa: CASSRRIGGDHYEQYF

d_call: -
v_call: TRBV6-6
j_call: TRBJ2-7
cdr3_nt: TGTGCCAGCAGTTCCGGACAGTACGAGCAGTACTTC
cdr3_aa: CASSSGQYEQYF